The clone carrying this TCR beta chain was seen more than once but under ten times. These data belong to a study of cytomegalovirus exposure and HLA in healthy donors. For the study at large: According to later analysis, the same platform produced the approximately 120 validation and 666 first-cohort repertoires.

V lost 3 bases to trimming and J lost 5 bases, with 10 bases between them. CDR1 and CDR2 from the germline V gene are MNHNS and SASEGT. This CDR3 is 13 amino acids long. The protocol was immunoSEQ multiplex PCR, while the TCRdb copy is restricted to in-frame clones and leaves out a portion. Of around 150,000 clones in the sample, 70% to 85% were seen once. The chain links TRBV6-1 to TRBJ1-1; D is ambiguous. This receptor was obtained from a man aged 30 to 45 in good health and CMV-seropositive. The sample comprised PBMCs. The CDR3 DNA is TGTGCCAGCAGTGACAATTGGAGAACTGAAGCTTTCTTT. Its translation: CASSDNWRTEAFF.